One sample yielded the 12 T cell receptor beta chains listed below, sequenced in a study of blood T cells in healthy people across ages. Then a second PCR, running about 7 to 11 cycles, was carried out with a sample-barcoded 5' primer and a J-beta primer mix. TCRdb ran MiXCR on the 5' RACE reads and lists one entry per CDR3 protein. The data contain roughly 1.5 million distinct CDR3 sequences, approximately 43% of them seen just once; the ten biggest clones take up about 3.8%. Sequencing was performed on blood. The receptors derive from a woman under 30 in good health.

The CDR3 bases are TGTGCCAGCAGTCAGGGGGACAATCAGCCCCAGCATTTT. As protein: CASSQGDNQPQHF. This chain uses TRBV2 with TRBJ1-5; 7 positions match TRBD1. Germline trimming cut 5 bases from V and 3 bases from J; bases unmatched to any gene: 1. The CDR3 runs 13 residues. In germline, CDR1 is SNHLY, CDR2 FYNNEI.

The V and J genes are TRBV29-1 and TRBJ2-1; D is unresolved. Deletions cut 5 bases from V and 9 bases from J, with 11 bases between. Germline assignment: CDR1 SQVTM and CDR2 ANQGSEA. This CDR3 spans 11 amino acids. This chain's CDR3 is CSVRSPLEQFF. Here the CDR3 DNA reads TGCAGCGTTCGTAGCCCACTTGAGCAGTTCTTC.

The chain joins TRBV20-1 to TRBJ1-2, with D hard to call. The ends were cut back, 0 bases at V and 8 bases at J, with 13 bases in the middle. The CDR3 spans 13 residues. CDR1 and CDR2 from the germline V gene are DFQATT and SNEGSKA (reference sequence). CDR3 bases: TGCAGTGCTAGAGAGGGCTGGGAGGAGGGCTACACCTTC. Protein product: CSAREGWEEGYTF.

The chain combines TRBV2 with TRBJ2-7; TRBD2 aligns across 11 bases. V lost 7 bases and J lost 6; bases outside the gene matches: 8. CDR1 and CDR2 (germline): SNHLY, FYNNEI. The CDR3 has 14 amino acids. The CDR3 DNA sequence: TGTGCCAGCACCCTGGAAACTAGCGGGAGCGAGCAGTACTTC. As protein: CASTLETSGSEQYF.

The V call is TRBV28, the J call TRBJ1-5; D is unresolved. The V gene's germline CDR1 is MDHEN and CDR2 SYDVKM. Trimming shortened V by 4 bases and J by 0 bases, and 7 bases separated the two germline ends. The CDR3 length is 14 residues. CDR3 sequence reads: CASSSDYSNQPQHF. CDR3 nucleotide sequence: TGTGCCAGCAGTTCCGATTATAGCAATCAGCCCCAGCATTTT.

In this sample, this clonotype turned up once. The V call is TRBV20-1, the J call TRBJ2-3; no reliable D call. The V gene lost 1 base and the J gene lost 5 bases, with 16 bases spanning the gap. From germline, CDR1 is DFQATT and CDR2 SNEGSKA (reference sequence). This CDR3 comprises 15 residues. CDR3 nucleotides: TGCAGTGCTAGAGGCCCTCGCTTGGTGGTAGATACGCAGTATTTT. It encodes CSARGPRLVVDTQYF.

The V and J genes are TRBV4-3 and TRBJ2-1, with no clear D. Germline V gene lookup returns CDR1 LGHNA and CDR2 YSLEER. The germline V and J ends were trimmed by 0 bases and 3 bases, with 6 bases remaining between them. CDR3 length: 14 amino acids. CDR3 loop: CASSQDKSYNEQFF. The CDR3 DNA follows: TGCGCCAGCAGCCAAGATAAAAGCTACAATGAGCAGTTCTTC.

V is TRBV12-3 or TRBV12-4 and J is TRBJ1-2; D gene uncertain. Trimming took 8 bases from V and 0 from J, leaving 10 bases between them. The CDR3 runs 13 residues. The CDR3 here is CASAKDANYGYTF. CDR3 DNA sequence: TGTGCCAGCGCCAAAGATGCTAACTATGGCTACACCTTC.

J is TRBJ2-3 and V is TRBV20-1; TRBD2 agrees at 10 bases. This CDR3 contains 21 residues. V shed 0 bases and J 0 bases; nucleotides not matched to a gene: 18. Germline-derived CDR1 and CDR2 are DFQATT and SNEGSKA (reference sequence). The CDR3 loop reads CSARDPGASGRLGSSTDTQYF. CDR3 bases: TGCAGTGCTAGAGATCCCGGGGCTAGCGGGAGATTGGGGTCTAGCACAGATACGCAGTATTTT.

This clonotype was picked up one time. This rearrangement joins TRBV7-2 to TRBJ2-5, with 9 bases lining up with TRBD2. The assigned J gene may be wrong: the sequence end matches TRBJ2-7 better. The length of the CDR3 is 14 residues. The V gene's germline CDR1 is SGHTA and CDR2 FQGNSA. CDR3 protein: CASSYVSGSDEQYF. The CDR3 nucleotides read TGTGCCAGCAGCTACGTTAGCGGGAGCGACGAGCAGTACTTC.

The chain has TRBV6-2 or TRBV6-3 and TRBJ2-7; 9 nucleotides line up with TRBD2. The CDR3 covers 14 residues. Losses at the gene ends were 3 bases for V and 5 bases for J; bases not matched to a gene: 5. Germline V gene sequence: CDR1 MNHEY, CDR2 SVGEGT. The CDR3 is CASSYRREGNEQYF. The CDR3 region has the DNA TGTGCCAGCAGTTATCGGCGGGAGGGAAACGAGCAGTACTTC.

This chain joins TRBV20-1 and TRBJ1-5, with TRBD1 matching over 8 bases. J was trimmed by 4 bases and V by 6 bases; bases with no gene match: 11. CDR3 size: 15 residues. The V gene's germline CDR1 is DFQATT and CDR2 SNEGSKA (reference sequence). The CDR3 DNA reads as TGCAGTGCACCCAGGACAGGGTACGTGAATCAGCCCCAGCATTTT. It yields the protein CSAPRTGYVNQPQHF.